Listed here are 12 T cell receptor beta chains from one sample, sequenced in a study of blood T cell repertoires in COVID-19. Method: immunoSEQ multiplex PCR; TCRdb's copy keeps in-frame clones and lacks some. The data contain about 94,000 clones, roughly 80% of them seen just once; the ten biggest clones take up 19%. Material for sequencing was peripheral blood. The receptors stem from a human donor in a cohort sampled during active COVID-19.

V is TRBV5-1 and J is TRBJ2-7, with a possible D match to TRBD1 (6 bases). Trimming pared 1 base from V and 3 bases from J, leaving 11 bases between. This CDR3 comprises 14 residues. The germline V gene has CDR1 SGHRS and CDR2 YFSETQ. The CDR3 DNA reads TGCGCCAGCAGCTTGTCCGGACAGAACTACGAGCAGTACTTC. It codes for CASSLSGQNYEQYF.

This chain connects TRBV19 to TRBJ2-2, with TRBD2 matching over 8 bases. Germline-derived CDR1 and CDR2 are LNHDA and SQIVND (reference sequence). The V gene end was trimmed by 8 bases and the J gene end by 6 bases; junction bases not matched to a gene: 8. CDR3 length: 14 amino acids. In nucleotides, the CDR3 is TGTGCCAGTGATCGGGAGGGTTACTCCGGGGAGCTGTTTTTT. Its translation is CASDREGYSGELFF.

This chain uses TRBV20-1 with TRBJ2-7, with 7 positions matching TRBD2. J gave up 0 bases and V 3 bases, and 14 bases lay outside the gene matches. The CDR3 totals 17 residues. Per the germline V gene, CDR1 is DFQATT and CDR2 is SNEGSKA (reference sequence). The CDR3 region has the DNA TGCAGTGCTAGTGGGGCGGGAGAGAAGATAAACTCCTACGAGCAGTACTTC. Translated, it gives CSASGAGEKINSYEQYF.

The chain carries TRBV24-1 and TRBJ2-5, with a tentative D call TRBD2 (5 bases). V lost 5 bases and J lost 5, with 14 bases in between. Germline V gives CDR1 KGHDR, CDR2 SFDVKD. CDR3 size: 14 residues. The CDR3 DNA is TGTGCCACCAGTGCCCAACGGGGTGGTGAGACCCAGTACTTC. This codes for CATSAQRGGETQYF.

The chain couples TRBV5-8 to TRBJ1-4, with D perhaps matching TRBD1 (6 bases). Trimming cost V 2 bases and J 2 bases, with 10 bases left between them. Per the germline V gene, CDR1 is SGHTS and CDR2 is YDEGEE. The CDR3 sequence is 15 residues long. CDR3 DNA: TGTGCCAGCAGCTTCACAGGGACGACTAATGAAAAACTGTTTTTT. It codes for CASSFTGTTNEKLFF.

V usage is TRBV11-2 and J usage is TRBJ2-7; TRBD2 is a possible D gene (5 bases). Trimming removed 5 bases from V and 2 bases from J, with 25 bases in between. The CDR3 length is 18 residues. Per the germline V gene, CDR1 is SGHAT and CDR2 is FQNNGV. The CDR3: CASSPIGSATKEPYEQYF. DNA for the CDR3: TGTGCCAGCAGCCCGATTGGGAGCGCGACAAAGGAACCCTACGAGCAGTACTTC. Full variable domain (missing parts from reference TRBV11-2 and TRBJ2-7): EAGVAQSPRYKIIEKRQSVAFWCNPISGHATLYWYQQILGQGPKLLIQFQNNGVVDDSQLPKDRFSAERLKGVDSTLKIQPAKLEDSAVYLCASSPIGSATKEPYEQYFGPGTRLTVT.

The chain links TRBV5-1 to TRBJ2-7; D unresolved. V was cut by 3 bases and J by 2 bases, with 9 bases left in between. Germline assignment: CDR1 SGHRS and CDR2 YFSETQ. The CDR3 spans 13 residues. The CDR3 spells CASSSSSPYEQYF. The CDR3 coding sequence is TGCGCCAGCAGCTCCAGTAGCCCCTACGAGCAGTACTTC.

This chain links TRBV4-2 with TRBJ2-7; maybe TRBD2 (6 bases). Germline values: CDR1 LGHNA, CDR2 YNFKEQ. This CDR3 region has 15 residues. V shed 1 base and J shed 1 base, with 11 bases lying between them. The CDR3 DNA is TGTGCCAGCAGCCAAGGGGCGGGAAGGTCCTACGAGCAGTACTTC. Its protein product is CASSQGAGRSYEQYF.

J is TRBJ1-1 and V is TRBV5-1, with D unclear. Trimming took 0 bases from V and 0 from J, leaving 6 bases between them. This CDR3 contains 14 residues. CDR1 and CDR2 (germline): SGHRS, YFSETQ. The CDR3 loop is CASSLEGVNTEAFF. CDR3 sequence (DNA): TGCGCCAGCAGCTTGGAGGGAGTGAACACTGAAGCTTTCTTT.

This chain joins TRBV4-2 and TRBJ1-2; 9 nucleotides align to TRBD1. The CDR3 extends over 14 amino acids. The V gene end was trimmed by 2 bases and the J gene end by 8 bases; junction bases not matched to a gene: 6. Germline CDR1 is LGHNA and CDR2 is YNFKEQ. CDR3 nucleotide sequence: TGTGCCAGCAGCCAATCCGGGACAGGGAAGGGCTACACCTTC. Translation gives CASSQSGTGKGYTF.

This clone was counted a few times. The chain is built from TRBV18 and TRBJ2-7; D may be TRBD2 (6 bases). Trimming left V 2 bases short and J 7 bases short, with 18 bases between. CDR1 is KGHSH, CDR2 LQKENI, per germline. This CDR3 comprises 15 residues. The CDR3, as DNA: TGTGCCAGCTCACCAGTTCGGGACTCCCTCATGGAGCAGTACTTC. It yields the protein CASSPVRDSLMEQYF.

The chain uses TRBV30 and TRBJ1-6; unclear D gene. The V end lost 0 bases, the J end lost 10 bases, and 7 bases lay between the germline ends. There are 12 residues in the CDR3. Germline CDR1 reads GTSNPN; CDR2 reads SVGIG (reference sequence). CDR3 in DNA: TGTGCCTGGAGTGTGGGCAGATCACCCCTCCACTTT. Protein product: CAWSVGRSPLHF.